This T cell receptor beta chain stems from a study of T cell responses to AZD1222 COVID-19 vaccine. Study-wide points: At 160-218 and 743-854, vaccine-associated CD4 TCRs were dominant, and they spanned spike.

Note on this clone: As yet, its antigen is unknown.

The CDR3 is 15 residues long. The V end lost 0 bases, the J end lost 6 bases, and 12 bases lay between the germline ends. Germline V gene data show CDR1 as LGHNA and CDR2 as YSLEER. The method was immunoSEQ multiplex PCR; TCRdb's version includes in-frame clones alone and lacks a portion of them. This sample has some 64,000 clones, with 84% found just once. The specimen comprised peripheral blood, sampled on day 0 of AZD1222 vaccination. This sequence joins TRBV4-3 and TRBJ1-5; possibly TRBD1 for D (5 bases). This TCR was recovered from an adult in good health. The CDR3 loop reads CASSQDSAGSQPQHF. The CDR3 nucleotides are TGCGCCAGCAGCCAAGATTCGGCAGGGAGTCAGCCCCAGCATTTT.